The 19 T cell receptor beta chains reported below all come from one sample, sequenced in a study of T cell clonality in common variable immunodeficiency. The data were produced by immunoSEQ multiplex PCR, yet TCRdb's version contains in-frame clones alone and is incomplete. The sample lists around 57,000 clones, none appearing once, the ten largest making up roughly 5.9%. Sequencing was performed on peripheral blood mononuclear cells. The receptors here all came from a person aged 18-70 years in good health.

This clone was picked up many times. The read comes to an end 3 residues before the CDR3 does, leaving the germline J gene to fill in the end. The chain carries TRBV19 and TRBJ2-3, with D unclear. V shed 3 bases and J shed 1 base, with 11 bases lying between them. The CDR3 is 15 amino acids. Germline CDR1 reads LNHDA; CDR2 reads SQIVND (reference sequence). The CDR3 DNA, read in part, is TGTGCCAGTAGTATCCGGGTTATAGGCACAGATACG. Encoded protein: CASSIRVIGTDT. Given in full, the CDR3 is CASSIRVIGTDTQYF.

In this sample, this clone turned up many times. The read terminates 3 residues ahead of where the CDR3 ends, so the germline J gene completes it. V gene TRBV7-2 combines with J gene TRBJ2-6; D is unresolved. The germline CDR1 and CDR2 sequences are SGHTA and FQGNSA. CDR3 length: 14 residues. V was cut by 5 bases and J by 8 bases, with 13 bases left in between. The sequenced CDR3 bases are TGTGCCAGCAGCCCCCTACAGTCGACCAACGTC. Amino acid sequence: CASSPLQSTNV. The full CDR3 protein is CASSPLQSTNVLTF.

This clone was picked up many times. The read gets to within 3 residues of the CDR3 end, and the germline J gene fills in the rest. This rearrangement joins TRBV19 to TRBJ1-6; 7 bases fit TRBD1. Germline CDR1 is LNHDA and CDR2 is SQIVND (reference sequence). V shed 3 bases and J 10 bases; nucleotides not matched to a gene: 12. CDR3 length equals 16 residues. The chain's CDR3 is CASSIDGGGAESPLHF. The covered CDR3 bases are TGTGCCAGTAGTATCGACGGAGGGGGCGCAGAATCACCC. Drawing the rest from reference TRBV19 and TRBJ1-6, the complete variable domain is DGGITQSPKYLFRKEGQNVTLSCEQNLNHDAMYWYRQDPGQGLRLIYYSQIVNDFQKGDIAEGYSVSREKKESFPLTVTSAQKNPTAFYLCASSIDGGGAESPLHFGNGTRLTVT.

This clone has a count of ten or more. This chain's CDR3 is CASSSVPGYYGYTF. Partial CDR3 DNA: TGTGCCAGCAGCTCTGTTCCAGGGTATTATGGC. This chain links TRBV7-3 with TRBJ1-2; possibly TRBD1 for D (5 bases). The CDR3 is cut off 3 residues early in the read; its end comes from the germline J gene. The V end was cut by 4 bases, the J end by 5 bases, with 14 bases between. CDR1 is SGHTA and CDR2 is FQGTGA in the germline V gene. The CDR3 consists of 14 residues.

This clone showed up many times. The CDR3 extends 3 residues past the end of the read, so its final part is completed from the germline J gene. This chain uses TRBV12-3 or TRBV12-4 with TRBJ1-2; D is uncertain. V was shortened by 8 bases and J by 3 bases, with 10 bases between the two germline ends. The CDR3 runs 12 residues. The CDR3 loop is CASHLSDYGYTF. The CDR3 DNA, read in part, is TGTGCCAGCCACCTATCCGACTATGGC.

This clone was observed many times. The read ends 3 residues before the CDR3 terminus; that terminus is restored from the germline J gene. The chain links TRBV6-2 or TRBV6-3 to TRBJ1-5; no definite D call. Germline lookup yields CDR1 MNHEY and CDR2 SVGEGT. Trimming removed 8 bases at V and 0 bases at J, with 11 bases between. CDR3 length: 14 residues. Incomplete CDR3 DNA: TGTGCCAGCGAAGATGGCGGTAGCAATCAGCCC. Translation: CASEDGGSNQP. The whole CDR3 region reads CASEDGGSNQPQHF.

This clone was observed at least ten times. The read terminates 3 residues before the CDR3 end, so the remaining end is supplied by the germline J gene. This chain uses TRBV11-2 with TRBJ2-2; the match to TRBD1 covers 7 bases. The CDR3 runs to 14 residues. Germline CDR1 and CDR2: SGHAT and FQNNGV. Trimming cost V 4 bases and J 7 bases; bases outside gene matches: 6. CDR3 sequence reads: CASSSYRGYGELFF. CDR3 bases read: TGTGCCAGCAGCTCTTACAGGGGATACGGGGAG.

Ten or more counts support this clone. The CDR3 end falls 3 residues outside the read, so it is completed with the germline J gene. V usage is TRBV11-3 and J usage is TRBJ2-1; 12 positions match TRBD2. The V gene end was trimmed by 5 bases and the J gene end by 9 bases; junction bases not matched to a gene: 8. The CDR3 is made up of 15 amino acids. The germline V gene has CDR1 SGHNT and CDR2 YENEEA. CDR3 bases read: TGTGCCAGCAGCCGAACGCCTAGCGGGAGGGGTGAG. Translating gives CASSRTPSGRGE. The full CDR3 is CASSRTPSGRGEQFF.

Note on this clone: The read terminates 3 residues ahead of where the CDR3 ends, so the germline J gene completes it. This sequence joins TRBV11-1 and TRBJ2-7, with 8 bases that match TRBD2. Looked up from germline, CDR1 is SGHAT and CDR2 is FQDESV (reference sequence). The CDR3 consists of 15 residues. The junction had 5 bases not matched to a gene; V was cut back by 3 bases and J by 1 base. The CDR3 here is CASSLGTSSSYEQYF. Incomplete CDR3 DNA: TGTGCCAGCAGCTTGGGGACTAGTTCGTCCTACGAG.

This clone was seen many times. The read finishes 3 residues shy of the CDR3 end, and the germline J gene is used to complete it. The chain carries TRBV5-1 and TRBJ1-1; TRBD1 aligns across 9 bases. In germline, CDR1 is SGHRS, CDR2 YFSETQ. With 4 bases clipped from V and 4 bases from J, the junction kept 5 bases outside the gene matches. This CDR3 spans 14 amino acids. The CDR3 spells CASSPQGAPTEAFF. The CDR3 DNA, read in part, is TGCGCCAGCAGCCCACAGGGGGCGCCCACTGAA.

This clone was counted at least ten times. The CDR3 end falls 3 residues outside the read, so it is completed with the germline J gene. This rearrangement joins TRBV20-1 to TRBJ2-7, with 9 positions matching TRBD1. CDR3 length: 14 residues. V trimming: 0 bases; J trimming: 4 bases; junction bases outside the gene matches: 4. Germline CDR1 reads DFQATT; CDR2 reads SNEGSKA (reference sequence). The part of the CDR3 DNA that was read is TGCAGTGCTAGAGATTCGACAGGGGGATACGAG. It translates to CSARDSTGGYE. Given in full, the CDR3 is CSARDSTGGYEQYF.

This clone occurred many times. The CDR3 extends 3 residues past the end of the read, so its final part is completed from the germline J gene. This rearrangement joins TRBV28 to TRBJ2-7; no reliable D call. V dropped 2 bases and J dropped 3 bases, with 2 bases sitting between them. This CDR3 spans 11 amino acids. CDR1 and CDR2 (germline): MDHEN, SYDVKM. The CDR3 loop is CASSLRYEQYF. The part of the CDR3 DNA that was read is TGTGCCAGCAGTTTACGCTACGAG.

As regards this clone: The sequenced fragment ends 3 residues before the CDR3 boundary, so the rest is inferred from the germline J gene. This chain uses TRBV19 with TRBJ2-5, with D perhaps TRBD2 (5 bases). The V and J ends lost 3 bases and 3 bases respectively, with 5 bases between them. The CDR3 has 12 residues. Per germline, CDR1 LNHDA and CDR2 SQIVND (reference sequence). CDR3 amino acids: CASSMREETQYF. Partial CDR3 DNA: TGTGCCAGTAGTATGAGGGAAGAGACC.

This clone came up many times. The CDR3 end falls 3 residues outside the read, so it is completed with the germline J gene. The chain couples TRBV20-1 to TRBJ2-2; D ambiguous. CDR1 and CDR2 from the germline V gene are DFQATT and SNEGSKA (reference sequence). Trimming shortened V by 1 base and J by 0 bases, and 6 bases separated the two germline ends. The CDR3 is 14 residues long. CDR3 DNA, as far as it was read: TGCAGTGCTAGAGGGCCTGCGAACACCGGGGAG. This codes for CSARGPANTGE. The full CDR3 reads CSARGPANTGELFF.

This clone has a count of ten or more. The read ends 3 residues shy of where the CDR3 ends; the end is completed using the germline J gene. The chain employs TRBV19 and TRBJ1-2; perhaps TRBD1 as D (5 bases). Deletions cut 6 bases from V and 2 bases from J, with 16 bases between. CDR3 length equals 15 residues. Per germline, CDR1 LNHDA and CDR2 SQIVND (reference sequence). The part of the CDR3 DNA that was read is TGTGCCAGTAGCTCAAGCAGGGAGGACAACTATGGC. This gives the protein CASSSSREDNYG. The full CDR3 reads CASSSSREDNYGYTF.

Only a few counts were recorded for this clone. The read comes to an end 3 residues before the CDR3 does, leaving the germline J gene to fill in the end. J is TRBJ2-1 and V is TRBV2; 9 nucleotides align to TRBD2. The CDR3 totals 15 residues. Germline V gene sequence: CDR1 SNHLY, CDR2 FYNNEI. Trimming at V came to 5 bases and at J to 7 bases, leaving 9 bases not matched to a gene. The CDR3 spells CASSQLAGPGNEQFF. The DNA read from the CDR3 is TGTGCCAGCAGTCAACTAGCGGGCCCTGGGAATGAG.

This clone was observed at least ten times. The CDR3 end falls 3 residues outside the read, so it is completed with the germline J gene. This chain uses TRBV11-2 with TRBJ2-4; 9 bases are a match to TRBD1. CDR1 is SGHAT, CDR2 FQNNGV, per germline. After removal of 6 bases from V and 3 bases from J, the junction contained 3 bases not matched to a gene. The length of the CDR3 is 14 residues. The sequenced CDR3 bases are TGTGCCAGCAGACAGGGGGCAGTCAAAAACATT. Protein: CASRQGAVKNI. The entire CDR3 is CASRQGAVKNIQYF.

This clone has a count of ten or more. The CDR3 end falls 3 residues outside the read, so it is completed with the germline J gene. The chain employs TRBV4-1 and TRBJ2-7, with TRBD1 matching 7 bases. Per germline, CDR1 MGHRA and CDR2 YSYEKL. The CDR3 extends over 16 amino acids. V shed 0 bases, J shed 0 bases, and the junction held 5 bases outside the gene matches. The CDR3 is CASSQETGLSSYEQYF. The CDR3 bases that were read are TGCGCCAGCAGCCAAGAGACAGGGCTGAGCTCCTACGAG.

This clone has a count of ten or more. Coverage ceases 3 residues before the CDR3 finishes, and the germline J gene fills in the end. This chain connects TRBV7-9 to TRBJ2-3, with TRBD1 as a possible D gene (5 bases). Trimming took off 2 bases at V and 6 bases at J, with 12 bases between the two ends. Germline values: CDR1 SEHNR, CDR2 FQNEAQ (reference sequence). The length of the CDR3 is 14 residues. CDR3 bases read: TGTGCCAGCAGCTTAATTGGGGCCGTGGATACG. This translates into CASSLIGAVDT. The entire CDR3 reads CASSLIGAVDTQYF.